This T cell receptor (beta chain) was identified in a study of T cell changes during pregnancy in multiple sclerosis. Libraries were prepared by immunoSEQ multiplex PCR; TCRdb keeps only in-frame clonotypes and omits some of them. The data contain 70,000 to 80,000 clones, less than 95% of them seen just once; the ten biggest clones take up about 0.5%. The germline gives CDR1 MNHNS, CDR2 SASEGT. The CDR3 is 14 residues long. The V end was cut by 2 bases, the J end by 0 bases, with 8 bases between. The receptor was isolated from a female donor with multiple sclerosis, enrolled in a pregnancy study. The input for sequencing was peripheral blood, taken in the third trimester of pregnancy. The chain has TRBV6-1 and TRBJ2-7, with a tentative D call TRBD1 (5 bases). CDR3 coding DNA: TGTGCCAGCAGTGAACAGGGTTCCTCCTACGAGCAGTACTTC. This gives the protein CASSEQGSSYEQYF.